These 32 T cell receptor beta chains came from one sample sequenced in a study of blood T cells in healthy people across ages. It was with a sample-barcoded 5' primer and a J-beta primer mix that a second PCR of about 6 to 12 cycles was run. TCRdb fed the 5' RACE reads into MiXCR, producing one record per CDR3 protein. In the table there are about 640,000 distinct CDR3 sequences, roughly 31% of which are singletons. The sequenced material came from blood. Every receptor here comes from a woman at least 80 years old in good health.

In regard to this clonotype: Possible read error: a much larger clone is one base away. This chain uses TRBV4-1 with TRBJ2-4, with D perhaps being TRBD1 or TRBD2 (5 bases each). The DNA end favors TRBJ2-7, so the J call may be wrong. Germline-derived CDR1 and CDR2 are MGHRA and YSYEKL. The CDR3 sequence is 15 residues long. CDR3 in amino acids: CASSQGTRDHCEQYF. The CDR3 DNA reads TGCGCCAGCAGCCAAGGGACCAGGGACCACTGCGAGCAGTACTTC.

As for this clonotype: A much larger clonotype is one base distant, so this may be a read error. The chain uses TRBV7-6 and TRBJ1-2; TRBD1 agrees at 7 bases. The CDR3 is made up of 15 amino acids. The J segment lost 4 bases and the V segment lost 5 bases, leaving 10 bases of the junction unmatched. CDR1 is SGHVS and CDR2 is FNYEAQ in the germline V gene. CDR3 sequence reads: CASSPRQGGGYGYTF. The CDR3 DNA reads TGTGCCAGCAGCCCGAGACAGGGCGGAGGCTATGGCTACACCTTC. Combining the CDR3 with reference TRBV7-6 and TRBJ1-2 gives the whole variable domain GAGVSQSPRYKVTKRGQDVALRCDPISGHVSLYWYRQALGQGPEFLTYFNYEAQQDKSGLPNDRFSAERPEGSISTLTIQRTEQRDSAMYRCASSPRQGGGYGYTFGSGTRLTVV.

This clonotype was found many times. The chain carries TRBV7-9 and TRBJ2-3, with 14 bases lining up with TRBD2. Germline V CDR1 and CDR2: SEHNR, FQNEAQ (reference sequence). The CDR3 has 18 residues. V lost 4 bases to trimming and J lost 2 bases; unmatched junction nucleotides: 8. As DNA, the CDR3 is TGTGCCAGCAGCTCCAGAAGACTAGCGGGGGGGTACACAGATACGCAGTATTTT. This gives the protein CASSSRRLAGGYTDTQYF.

This clonotype was detected once. The J gene is TRBJ2-2, the V gene TRBV5-4; possibly TRBD2 for D (7 bases). Germline CDR1 reads SGHNT; CDR2 reads YYREEE (reference sequence). The CDR3 is made up of 16 amino acids. The V gene lost 2 bases and the J gene lost 4 bases, with 15 bases spanning the gap. The CDR3 here is CASSLTGGGGTGELFF. CDR3 nucleotides: TGTGCCAGCAGCTTAACAGGCGGGGGCGGCACCGGGGAGCTGTTTTTT.

The CDR3 coding sequence is TGCAGTGGGTCGGGGGACCGCACAGATACGCAGTATTTT. Translating gives CSGSGDRTDTQYF. The chain employs TRBV20-1 and TRBJ2-3; D possibly corresponds to TRBD2 (6 bases). Trimming shortened V by 7 bases and J by 1 base, and 12 bases separated the two germline ends. Germline CDR1 DFQATT, CDR2 SNEGSKA (reference sequence). The CDR3 has 13 residues.

This clonotype was counted many times. This chain uses TRBV18 with TRBJ2-1; D is tentatively TRBD1 or TRBD2 (5 bases each). V lost 4 bases to trimming and J lost 1 base, with 11 bases between them. The CDR3 is 15 residues long. Per germline, CDR1 KGHSH and CDR2 LQKENI. CDR3 sequence: CASSLREKSYNEQFF. The CDR3 DNA is TGTGCCAGCTCACTCAGGGAGAAGTCCTACAATGAGCAGTTCTTC.

Note on this clonotype: This may come from a read error, since a much larger clone is one base off. This chain uses TRBV6-6 with TRBJ2-7; 13 bases match TRBD2. The DNA end is a closer match to TRBJ2-5, so the J assignment may be wrong. The CDR3 sequence is 16 residues long. CDR1 is MNHNY, CDR2 SVGAGI, per germline (reference sequence). DNA for the CDR3: TGTGCCGGCAGACCACTAGCGGGGGGGCCATGGGAGACCCAGTACTTC. As protein: CAGRPLAGGPWETQYF.

The chain has TRBV30 and TRBJ1-5; maybe TRBD1 (6 bases). This CDR3 spans 15 amino acids. Germline CDR1 reads GTSNPN; CDR2 reads SVGIG (reference sequence). Trimming removed 4 bases at V and 2 bases at J, with 15 bases between. The DNA of the CDR3 is TGTGCCTGGAATAAGCGGACAGCCGGCAATCAGCCCCAGCATTTT. Its translation is CAWNKRTAGNQPQHF.

V gene TRBV11-1 combines with J gene TRBJ2-2; TRBD1 agrees at 7 bases. Trimming took 5 bases from V and 7 from J; bases not matched to a gene: 10. The CDR3 extends over 15 amino acids. Germline assignment: CDR1 SGHAT and CDR2 FQDESV (reference sequence). CDR3 DNA: TGTGCCAGCAGCGGGGCCGGGACAGTTGGCGGGGAGCTGTTTTTT. It specifies CASSGAGTVGGELFF.

This clonotype occurred many times. The chain carries TRBV6-1 and TRBJ2-5, with D tentatively TRBD1 (8 bases). The CDR3 covers 14 residues. V was shortened by 5 bases and J by 5 bases, with 15 bases between the two germline ends. CDR1 MNHNS and CDR2 SASEGT come from the germline V gene. The CDR3 coding sequence is TGTGCCAGCAGTTCTAACAGGGGGGGGGAGACCCAGTACTTC. Residues: CASSSNRGGETQYF.

This clonotype turned up a few times. The rearrangement joins TRBV7-2 to TRBJ1-2, with D perhaps matching TRBD1 (5 bases). This CDR3 spans 14 amino acids. V lost 3 bases to trimming and J lost 0 bases, with 8 bases between them. The germline V gene encodes CDR1 SGHTA and CDR2 FQGNSA. Written as DNA, the CDR3 is TGTGCCAGCAGCTTGGAACAGGCTAACTATGGCTACACCTTC. It codes for CASSLEQANYGYTF.

This clonotype has just a few counts. The rearrangement links TRBV29-1 to TRBJ2-1, with a possible D match to TRBD2 (5 bases). CDR3 length equals 15 residues. The germline gives CDR1 SQVTM, CDR2 ANQGSEA. Trimming stripped 3 bases from V and 1 base from J, with 13 bases between. The CDR3 protein is CSVEIWESSYNEQFF. The CDR3 nucleotides read TGCAGCGTTGAGATATGGGAGAGTTCCTACAATGAGCAGTTCTTC.

In its sample, this clonotype was seen a few times. Its ends do not fully match the called genes, so a read error is possible. The V and J genes are TRBV10-3 and TRBJ2-6; TRBD1 aligns across 9 bases. This CDR3 spans 16 amino acids. Germline V gives CDR1 ENHRY, CDR2 SYGVKD. The CDR3 nucleotides are TGTGTCATCAGTCCCGGGACAGGGAACGGGGCCAACGTCCTGACTTTC. Amino acids: CVISPGTGNGANVLTF.

Written as DNA, the CDR3 is TGTGCCAGTAGTATTAAGCAGGCGGTGTCTGAAGCTTTCTTT. Amino acid sequence: CASSIKQAVSEAFF. The rearrangement links TRBV19 to TRBJ1-1, with D uncertain. The CDR3 contains 14 residues. Per germline, CDR1 LNHDA and CDR2 SQIVND (reference sequence). The V and J ends lost 3 bases and 6 bases respectively, with 14 bases between them.

This clonotype was found a few times. A much larger clone lies a single base off, so this may be a read error. The chain joins TRBV3-1 to TRBJ2-7; 8 bases match TRBD2. This CDR3 spans 15 amino acids. The V gene's germline CDR1 is LGHDT and CDR2 YNNKEL (reference sequence). In nucleotides, the CDR3 is TGTGCCAGCAGCCCGCGGACTAGCTACTCCAACGAGCGGTACTTC. Amino acids: CASSPRTSYSNERYF.

This clonotype was detected ten times or more. The V call is TRBV20-1, the J call TRBJ2-3; 10 nucleotides line up with TRBD2. Germline V lookup: CDR1 DFQATT, CDR2 SNEGSKA (reference sequence). The CDR3 is 15 amino acids. V lost 0 bases, J lost 4 bases, and 4 bases stayed unmatched. The CDR3 sequence: CSARDPAGGADTQYF. In nucleotides, the CDR3 is TGCAGTGCTAGAGATCCAGCGGGGGGGGCAGATACGCAGTATTTT.

This clonotype has a handful of counts. J is TRBJ2-7 and V is TRBV6-2 or TRBV6-3; 10 nucleotides match TRBD1. CDR1 and CDR2 from the germline V gene are MNHEY and SVGEGT. The V segment lost 6 bases and the J segment 3 bases; nucleotides outside the gene matches: 5. The CDR3 is made up of 14 amino acids. For the CDR3, the DNA is TGTGCCAGCAGCGGACAGGGGGTTCTCTACGAGCAGTACTTC. Translation gives CASSGQGVLYEQYF.

The table lists this clonotype with many counts. The chain links TRBV24-1 to TRBJ2-1; D perhaps matches TRBD1 (5 bases). Trimming left V 5 bases short and J 0 bases short, with 10 bases between. This CDR3 has 15 residues. CDR1 and CDR2 from the germline V gene are KGHDR and SFDVKD. The CDR3 nucleotides are TGTGCCACCAGTGCGACGGACAACTCCTACAATGAGCAGTTCTTC. Protein product: CATSATDNSYNEQFF.

In this sample, this clonotype turned up many times. The chain recombines TRBV7-9 with TRBJ2-3; D is undetermined. The CDR3 consists of 15 residues. Trimming removed 1 base at V and 2 bases at J, with 10 bases between. Germline V gene sequence: CDR1 SEHNR, CDR2 FQNEAQ (reference sequence). The CDR3 loop is CASSLVGDNTDTQYF. In nucleotides, the CDR3 is TGTGCCAGCAGCTTAGTTGGCGACAACACAGATACGCAGTATTTT.

The rearrangement links TRBV19 to TRBJ2-1, with 9 bases lining up with TRBD2. Germline assignment: CDR1 LNHDA and CDR2 SQIVND (reference sequence). V lost 1 base, J lost 6 bases, and 7 bases stayed unmatched. The CDR3 has 16 residues. This CDR3 reads CASSIGHSGGLNEQFF. In DNA, the CDR3 is TGTGCCAGTAGTATAGGCCATAGCGGGGGCCTCAATGAGCAGTTCTTC.

The CDR3 here is CASSLGDGLQYGYTF. The CDR3 DNA follows: TGTGCCAGCAGCTTAGGCGACGGTCTGCAATATGGCTACACCTTC. The chain links TRBV13 to TRBJ1-2; D not certain. There are 15 residues in the CDR3. Trimming pared 0 bases from V and 5 bases from J, leaving 13 bases between. Germline V gene data show CDR1 as PRHDT and CDR2 as FYEKMQ (reference sequence).

The V call is TRBV20-1, the J call TRBJ2-1; a weak D match, TRBD2 (5 bases). CDR1 and CDR2 (germline): DFQATT, SNEGSKA (reference sequence). Trimming cost V 0 bases and J 0 bases, with 12 bases left between them. CDR3 length equals 16 residues. The CDR3 sequence: CSARDGSRISYNEQFF. The CDR3, as DNA: TGCAGTGCTAGAGATGGGAGCAGGATCTCCTACAATGAGCAGTTCTTC.

The gene calls are TRBV6-1 and TRBJ1-1; D is possibly TRBD1 (5 bases). V lost 6 bases to trimming and J lost 6 bases, with 20 bases between them. The CDR3 contains 15 residues. CDR1 is MNHNS, CDR2 SASEGT, per germline. DNA for the CDR3: TGTGCCAGCAGACGCTTTGTTGAGGGGATGGCTGAAGCTTTCTTT. This translates into CASRRFVEGMAEAFF.

This clonotype was seen at least ten times. The chain uses TRBV5-1 and TRBJ2-1, with 14 bases lining up with TRBD2. V shed 2 bases and J 4 bases; nucleotides not matched to a gene: 5. This CDR3 region has 17 residues. Per the germline V gene, CDR1 is SGHRS and CDR2 is YFSETQ. In DNA, the CDR3 is TGCGCCAGCAGCTTCGGACTAGCGGGGGGTTATTACAATGAGCAGTTCTTC. Protein: CASSFGLAGGYYNEQFF.

This clonotype was seen only a few times. The rearrangement links TRBV3-1 to TRBJ1-2; D uncertain. Germline assignment: CDR1 LGHDT and CDR2 YNNKEL (reference sequence). The CDR3 consists of 14 residues. V shed 0 bases and J shed 8 bases, with 13 bases lying between them. In DNA form, the CDR3 reads TGTGCCAGCAGCCAAGACCCGGTTGGGAAGGGCTACACCTTC. Translation gives CASSQDPVGKGYTF.

There are a few counts of this clonotype. This may arise from a read error, as a much more abundant clone is one base away. V is TRBV20-1 and J is TRBJ2-1; D is unclear. Germline loops: CDR1 DFQATT, CDR2 SNEGSKA (reference sequence). Deletions cut 2 bases from V and 1 base from J, with 9 bases between. The CDR3 has 14 amino acids. CDR3 coding DNA: TGCAGTGCTAGACAGGCAAATTCCTACAATGAGCAGTTCTTC. Protein: CSARQANSYNEQFF.

As for this clonotype: In this CDR3 the conserved last residue, phenylalanine or tryptophan, is missing, so a read error is likely. This chain joins TRBV30 and TRBJ1-1, with 11 nucleotides matching TRBD1. The germline CDR1 and CDR2 sequences are GTSNPN and SVGIG (reference sequence). CDR3 length: 14 amino acids. V lost 5 bases, J lost 3 bases, and 5 bases stayed unmatched. The CDR3 loop reads CAWGGQGADTEAFV. DNA of the CDR3: TGTGCCTGGGGAGGACAGGGGGCGGACACTGAAGCTTTCGTT.

This clonotype was detected ten times or more. The chain employs TRBV27 and TRBJ2-1, with a possible D match to TRBD1 (6 bases). V dropped 2 bases and J dropped 4 bases, with 12 bases sitting between them. Germline V gene data show CDR1 as MNHEY and CDR2 as SMNVEV (reference sequence). The CDR3 contains 15 residues. The CDR3 is CASSLRGGFYNEQFF. The CDR3 DNA reads TGTGCCAGCAGTTTACGAGGGGGTTTTTACAATGAGCAGTTCTTC.

The J gene is TRBJ1-1, the V gene TRBV12-3 or TRBV12-4, with D uncertain. V was pared by 2 bases and J by 0 bases, with 10 bases between. This CDR3 is built from 15 residues. The CDR3 reads CASSLRPTMNTEAFF. The CDR3 bases are TGTGCCAGCAGTTTACGGCCCACCATGAACACTGAAGCTTTCTTT.

Concerning this clonotype: This may be a read error, as it is one base from a much larger clone. This chain connects TRBV3-1 to TRBJ2-1; 7 nucleotides line up with TRBD1. The J call may be wrong; the DNA end is better matched by TRBJ2-7. The germline gives CDR1 LGHDT, CDR2 YNNKEL (reference sequence). The CDR3 has 15 amino acids. The CDR3 DNA reads as TGTGCCAGCAGCCTCGACAGGGTAGAATTAAATGAGCAGTACTTC. It yields the protein CASSLDRVELNEQYF.

This clonotype has more than one count but fewer than ten. The chain is built from TRBV12-3 or TRBV12-4 and TRBJ2-3; D is undetermined. The CDR3 totals 12 residues. Trimming removed 6 bases from V and 4 bases from J, with 8 bases in between. The CDR3 sequence is CASRVRADTQYF. In nucleotides, the CDR3 is TGTGCCAGCAGAGTGAGAGCAGATACGCAGTATTTT.

This chain joins TRBV14 and TRBJ1-4; D not certain. The germline V and J ends were trimmed by 2 bases and 0 bases, with 7 bases remaining between them. The length of the CDR3 is 15 residues. From germline, CDR1 is SGHDN and CDR2 FVKESK. The CDR3 DNA reads as TGTGCCAGCAGCCAATGGAGGACAACTAATGAAAAACTGTTTTTT. This sequence encodes CASSQWRTTNEKLFF.